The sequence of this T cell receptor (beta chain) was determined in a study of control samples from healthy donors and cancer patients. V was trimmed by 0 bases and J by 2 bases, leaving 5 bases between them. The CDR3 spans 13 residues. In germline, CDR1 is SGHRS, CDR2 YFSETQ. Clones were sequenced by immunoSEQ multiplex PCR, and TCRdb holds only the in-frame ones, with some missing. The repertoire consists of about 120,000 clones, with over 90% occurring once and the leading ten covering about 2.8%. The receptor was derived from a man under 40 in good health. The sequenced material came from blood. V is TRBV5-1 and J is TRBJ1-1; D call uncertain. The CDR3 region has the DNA TGCGCCAGCAGCTTGGGGATAAACACTGAAGCTTTCTTT. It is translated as CASSLGINTEAFF.